The clone carrying this T cell receptor beta chain was found many times. The data derive from a study of neurological immune-mediated disorders. MiXCR was run by TCRdb on the 5' RACE reads, yielding one entry per CDR3 protein. The sample has more than 25,000 distinct CDR3 sequences; 9.5% to 13% are singletons. Trimming shortened V by 8 bases and J by 0 bases, and 20 bases separated the two germline ends. The CDR3 extends over 17 amino acids. In germline, CDR1 is MNHNY, CDR2 SVGAGI (reference sequence). The sequence came from a woman aged 55-70 years in good health. Sequencing was carried out using PBMCs. This chain links TRBV6-6 with TRBJ1-5; D is unresolved. CDR3 in DNA: TGTGCCAGCCCCTCCTCTATGGGGAACCCTAGCAATCAGCCCCAGCATTTT. It translates to CASPSSMGNPSNQPQHF.